This T cell receptor (beta chain) was obtained from a study of cytomegalovirus exposure and HLA in healthy donors. Study-wide results and caveats: Most TCRs appeared rarely, but some public TCRs recurred in many donors.

About this clone itself: Its antigen is as yet unknown.

Germline V gene data show CDR1 as LNHDA and CDR2 as SQIVND (reference sequence). The CDR3 is 14 amino acids. The V gene lost 6 bases and the J gene lost 5 bases, with 14 bases spanning the gap. Researchers ran the PCR with 60 Vbeta and 13 Jbeta primers. The table came from immunoSEQ multiplex PCR; TCRdb's copy has only in-frame clones and leaves some out. This sample has some 140,000 clones, with 70% to 80% found just once. The clonotype comes from a woman aged 45-65 years in good health and CMV-seropositive. The gene calls are TRBV19 and TRBJ1-5; TRBD1 might be the D (5 bases). Sample: PBMCs. The CDR3 DNA is TGTGCCAGTAGCCCTGACAGTTTCCATCAGCCCCAGCATTTT. Its protein product is CASSPDSFHQPQHF.